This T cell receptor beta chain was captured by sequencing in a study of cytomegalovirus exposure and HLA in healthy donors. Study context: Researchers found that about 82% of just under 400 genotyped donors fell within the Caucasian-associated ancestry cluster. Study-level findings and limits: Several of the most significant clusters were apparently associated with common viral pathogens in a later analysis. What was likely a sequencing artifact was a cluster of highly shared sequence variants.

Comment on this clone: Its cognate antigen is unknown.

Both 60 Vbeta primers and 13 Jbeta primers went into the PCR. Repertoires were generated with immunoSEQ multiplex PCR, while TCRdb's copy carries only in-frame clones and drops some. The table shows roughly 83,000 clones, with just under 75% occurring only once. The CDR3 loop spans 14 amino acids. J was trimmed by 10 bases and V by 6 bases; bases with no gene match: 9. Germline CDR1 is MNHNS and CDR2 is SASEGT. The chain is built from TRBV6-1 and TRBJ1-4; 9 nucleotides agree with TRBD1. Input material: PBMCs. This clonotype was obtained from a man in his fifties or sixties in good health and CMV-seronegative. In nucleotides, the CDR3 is TGTGCCAGCAGCAGGGGACAGGGTACCGGAAAACTGTTTTTT. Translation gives CASSRGQGTGKLFF.